The sequence of this T cell receptor beta chain was determined in a study of response to subunit inactivated influenza vaccine. Study-wide results and limits: A suggestion made by the authors is that each seasonal influenza vaccination recruits few new T cells.

This clonotype was observed a few times. Its antigen is as yet unknown. The length of the CDR3 is 15 residues. V lost 6 bases and J lost 5, with 19 bases in between. Germline CDR1 reads MNHEY; CDR2 reads SMNVEV (reference sequence). MiXCR was run by TCRdb on the RT-PCR reads, yielding one entry per CDR3 protein. Of a few hundred thousand distinct CDR3 sequences detected, roughly 22% appear once; the ten largest clones hold roughly 10%. J is TRBJ2-5 and V is TRBV27; D possibly corresponds to TRBD2 (5 bases). This receptor was identified in a man between 50 and 75 years old who received an inactivated influenza vaccine. The starting material was PBMCs from blood, obtained roughly 20 months after vaccination. The CDR3 nucleotides are TGTGCCAGCAGCTACGGGCTAGCTCCGCGGGAGACCCAGTACTTC. It is translated as CASSYGLAPRETQYF.